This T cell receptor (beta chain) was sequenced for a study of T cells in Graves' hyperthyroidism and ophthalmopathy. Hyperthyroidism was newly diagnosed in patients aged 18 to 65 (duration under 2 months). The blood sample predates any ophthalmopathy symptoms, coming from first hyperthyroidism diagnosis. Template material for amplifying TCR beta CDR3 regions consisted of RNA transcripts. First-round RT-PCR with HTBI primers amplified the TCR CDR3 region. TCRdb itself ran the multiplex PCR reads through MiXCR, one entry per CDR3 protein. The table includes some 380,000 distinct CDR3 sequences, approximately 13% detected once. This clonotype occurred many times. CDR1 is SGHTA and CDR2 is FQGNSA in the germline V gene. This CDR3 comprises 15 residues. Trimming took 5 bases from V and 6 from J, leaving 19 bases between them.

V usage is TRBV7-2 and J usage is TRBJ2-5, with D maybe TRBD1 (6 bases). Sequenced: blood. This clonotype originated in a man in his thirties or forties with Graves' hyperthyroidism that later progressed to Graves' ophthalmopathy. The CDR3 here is CASSVQGGRDKTQYF. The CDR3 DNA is TGTGCCAGCAGCGTACAGGGCGGAAGGGACAAGACCCAGTACTTC.